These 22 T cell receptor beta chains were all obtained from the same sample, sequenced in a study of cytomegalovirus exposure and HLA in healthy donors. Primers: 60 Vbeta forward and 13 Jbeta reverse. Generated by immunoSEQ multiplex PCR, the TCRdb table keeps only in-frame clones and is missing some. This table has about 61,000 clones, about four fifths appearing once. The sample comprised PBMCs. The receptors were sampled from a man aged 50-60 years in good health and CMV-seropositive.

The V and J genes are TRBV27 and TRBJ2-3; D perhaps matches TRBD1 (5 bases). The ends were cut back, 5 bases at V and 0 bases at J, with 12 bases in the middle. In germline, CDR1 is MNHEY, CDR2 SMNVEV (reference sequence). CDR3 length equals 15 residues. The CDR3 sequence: CASSPSWGSTDTQYF. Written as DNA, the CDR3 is TGTGCCAGCAGTCCCTCTTGGGGCAGCACAGATACGCAGTATTTT.

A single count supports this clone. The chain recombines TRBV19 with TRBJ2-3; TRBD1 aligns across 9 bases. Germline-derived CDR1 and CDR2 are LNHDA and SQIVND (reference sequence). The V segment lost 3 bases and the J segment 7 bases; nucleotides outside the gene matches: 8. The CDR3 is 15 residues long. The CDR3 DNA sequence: TGTGCCAGTAGTATTAAAGGGGACAGGGCATATACGCAGTATTTT. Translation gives CASSIKGDRAYTQYF.

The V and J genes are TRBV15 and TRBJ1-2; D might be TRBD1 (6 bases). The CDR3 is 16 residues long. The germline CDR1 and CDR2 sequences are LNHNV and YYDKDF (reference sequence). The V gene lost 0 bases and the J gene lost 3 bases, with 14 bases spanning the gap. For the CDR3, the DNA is TGTGCCACCAGCAGAGATTCGCTGGGGGCGTACTATGGCTACACCTTC. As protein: CATSRDSLGAYYGYTF.

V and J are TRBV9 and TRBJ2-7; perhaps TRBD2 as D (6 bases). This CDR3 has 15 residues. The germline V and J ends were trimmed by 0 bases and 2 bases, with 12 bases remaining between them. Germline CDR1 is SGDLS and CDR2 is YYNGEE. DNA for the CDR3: TGTGCCAGCAGCGTAGCGGGGGACGGGGCCTACGAGCAGTACTTC. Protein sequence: CASSVAGDGAYEQYF.

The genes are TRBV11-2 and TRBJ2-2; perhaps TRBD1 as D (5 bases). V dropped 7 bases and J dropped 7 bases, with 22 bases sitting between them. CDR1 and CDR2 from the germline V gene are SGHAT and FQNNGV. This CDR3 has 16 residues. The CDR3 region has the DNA TGTGCCAGCACCGCGCCCAAAAGGGGCCGGAACGGGGAGCTGTTTTTT. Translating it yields CASTAPKRGRNGELFF.

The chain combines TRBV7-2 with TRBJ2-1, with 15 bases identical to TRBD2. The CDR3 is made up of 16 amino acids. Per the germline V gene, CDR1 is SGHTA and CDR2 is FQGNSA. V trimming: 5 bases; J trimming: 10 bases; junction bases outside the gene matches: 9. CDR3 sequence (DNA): TGTGCCAGCAGCCTTTGGACTAGCGGGAGGGCGGGGGAGCAGTTCTTC. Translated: CASSLWTSGRAGEQFF.

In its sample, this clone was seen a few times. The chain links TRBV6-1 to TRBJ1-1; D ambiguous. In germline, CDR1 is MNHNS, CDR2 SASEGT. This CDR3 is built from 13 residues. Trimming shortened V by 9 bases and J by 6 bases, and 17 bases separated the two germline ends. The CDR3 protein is CASYSPQRAEAFF. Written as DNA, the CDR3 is TGTGCCAGTTACAGTCCCCAGAGGGCTGAAGCTTTCTTT.

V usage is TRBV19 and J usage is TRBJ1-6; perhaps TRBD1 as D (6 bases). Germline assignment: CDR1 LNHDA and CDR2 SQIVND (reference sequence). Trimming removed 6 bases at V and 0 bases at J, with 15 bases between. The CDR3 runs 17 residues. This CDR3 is CASSPDSLTSYNSPLHF. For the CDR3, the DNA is TGTGCCAGTAGCCCGGACAGCCTCACCTCCTATAATTCACCCCTCCACTTT. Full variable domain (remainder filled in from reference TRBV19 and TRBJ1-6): DGGITQSPKYLFRKEGQNVTLSCEQNLNHDAMYWYRQDPGQGLRLIYYSQIVNDFQKGDIAEGYSVSREKKESFPLTVTSAQKNPTAFYLCASSPDSLTSYNSPLHFGNGTRLTVT.

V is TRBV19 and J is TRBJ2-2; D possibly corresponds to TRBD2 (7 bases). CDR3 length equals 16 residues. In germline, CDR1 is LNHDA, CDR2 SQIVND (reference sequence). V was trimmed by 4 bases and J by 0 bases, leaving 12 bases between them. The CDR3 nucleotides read TGTGCCAGTAGTAGTGGGGGGGGGCCGAACACCGGGGAGCTGTTTTTT. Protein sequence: CASSSGGGPNTGELFF.

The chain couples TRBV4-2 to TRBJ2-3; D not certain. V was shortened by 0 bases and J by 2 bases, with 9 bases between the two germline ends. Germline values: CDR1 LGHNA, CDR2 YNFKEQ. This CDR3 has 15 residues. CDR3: CASSQDPSNTDTQYF. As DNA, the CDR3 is TGTGCCAGCAGCCAAGATCCCAGTAACACAGATACGCAGTATTTT.

The CDR3 loop reads CASSLVRVNYGYTF. The CDR3 region has the DNA TGTGCCAGCAGTTTGGTCAGGGTCAACTATGGCTACACCTTC. This chain connects TRBV28 to TRBJ1-2; D perhaps matches TRBD1 (5 bases). The CDR3 extends over 14 amino acids. V shed 3 bases and J shed 2 bases, with 10 bases lying between them. CDR1 is MDHEN, CDR2 SYDVKM, per germline.

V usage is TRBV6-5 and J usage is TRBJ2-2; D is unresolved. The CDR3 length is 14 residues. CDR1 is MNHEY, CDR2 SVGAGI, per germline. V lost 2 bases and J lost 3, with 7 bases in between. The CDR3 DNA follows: TGTGCCAGCAGTTACGACCGGGACACCGGGGAGCTGTTTTTT. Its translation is CASSYDRDTGELFF.

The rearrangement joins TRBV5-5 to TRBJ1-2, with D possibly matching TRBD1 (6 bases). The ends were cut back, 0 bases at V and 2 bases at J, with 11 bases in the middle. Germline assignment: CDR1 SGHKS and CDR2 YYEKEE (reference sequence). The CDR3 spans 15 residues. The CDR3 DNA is TGTGCCAGCAGCTTGGCGCAGGGGCCCAACTATGGCTACACCTTC. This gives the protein CASSLAQGPNYGYTF.

The CDR3, as DNA: TGTGCCAGCACCCGGGGTGGAGGCGGGAGTTGGAATGAGCAGTTCTTC. Translated, it gives CASTRGGGGSWNEQFF. J is TRBJ2-1 and V is TRBV11-2; 7 nucleotides agree with TRBD2. In germline, CDR1 is SGHAT, CDR2 FQNNGV. This CDR3 has 16 amino acids. The ends lost 7 bases at V and 7 bases at J; junction bases unmatched: 16.

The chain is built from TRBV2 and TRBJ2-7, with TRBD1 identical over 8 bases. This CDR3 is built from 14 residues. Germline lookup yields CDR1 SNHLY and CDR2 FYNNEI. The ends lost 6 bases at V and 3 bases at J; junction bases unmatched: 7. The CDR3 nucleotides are TGTGCCAGCAGGAACTTCGGGACAGGCTACGAGCAGTACTTC. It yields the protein CASRNFGTGYEQYF.

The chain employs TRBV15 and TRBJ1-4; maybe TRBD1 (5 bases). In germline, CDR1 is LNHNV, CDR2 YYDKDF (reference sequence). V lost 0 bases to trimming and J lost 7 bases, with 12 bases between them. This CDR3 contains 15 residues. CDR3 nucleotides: TGTGCCACCAGCAGAGATGTGGGGGGGGGTGAAAAACTGTTTTTT. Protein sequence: CATSRDVGGGEKLFF. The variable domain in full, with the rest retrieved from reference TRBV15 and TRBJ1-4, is DAMVIQNPRYQVTQFGKPVTLSCSQTLNHNVMYWYQQKSSQAPKLLFHYYDKDFNNEADTPDNFQSRRPNTSFCFLDIRSPGLGDTAMYLCATSRDVGGGEKLFFGSGTQLSVL.

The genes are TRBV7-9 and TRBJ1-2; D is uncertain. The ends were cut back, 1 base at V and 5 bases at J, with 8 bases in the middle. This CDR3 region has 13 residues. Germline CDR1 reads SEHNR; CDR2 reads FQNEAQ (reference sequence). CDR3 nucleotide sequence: TGTGCCAGCAGCTTAGACAGATTTTATGGCTACACCTTC. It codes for CASSLDRFYGYTF.

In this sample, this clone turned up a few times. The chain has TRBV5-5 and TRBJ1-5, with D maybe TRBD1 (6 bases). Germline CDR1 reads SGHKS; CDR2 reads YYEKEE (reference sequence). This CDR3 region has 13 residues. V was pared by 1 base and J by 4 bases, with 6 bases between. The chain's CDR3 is CASSLQGNQPQHF. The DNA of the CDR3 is TGTGCCAGCAGCTTGCAGGGGAATCAGCCCCAGCATTTT.

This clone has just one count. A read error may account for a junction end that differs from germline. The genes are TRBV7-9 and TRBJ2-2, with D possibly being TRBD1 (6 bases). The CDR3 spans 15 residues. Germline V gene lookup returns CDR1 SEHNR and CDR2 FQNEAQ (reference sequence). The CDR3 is CSSSLETGNTGELFF. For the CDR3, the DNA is TGTTCCAGCAGCTTAGAGACAGGGAACACCGGGGAGCTGTTTTTT.

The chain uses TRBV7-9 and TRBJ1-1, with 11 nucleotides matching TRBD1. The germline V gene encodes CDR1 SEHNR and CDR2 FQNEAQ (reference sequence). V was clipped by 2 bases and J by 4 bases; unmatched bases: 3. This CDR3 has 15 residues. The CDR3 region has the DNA TGTGCCAGCAGCTTAACCGGGACAGGGGGCACTGAAGCTTTCTTT. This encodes CASSLTGTGGTEAFF.

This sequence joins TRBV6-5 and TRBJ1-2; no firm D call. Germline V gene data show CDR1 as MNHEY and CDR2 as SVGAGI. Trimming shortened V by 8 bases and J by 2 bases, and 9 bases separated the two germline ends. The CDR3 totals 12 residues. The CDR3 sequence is CASGQANYGYTF. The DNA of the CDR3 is TGTGCCAGCGGGCAGGCAAACTATGGCTACACCTTC.

The chain's CDR3 is CASSQAPSGSYEQYF. The DNA for the CDR3 is TGCGCCAGCAGCCAAGCCCCCTCCGGCTCCTACGAGCAGTACTTC. This chain connects TRBV4-1 to TRBJ2-7; D unclear. The CDR3 runs to 15 residues. Trimming removed 1 base at V and 0 bases at J, with 10 bases between. Germline loops: CDR1 MGHRA, CDR2 YSYEKL.